This T cell receptor beta chain was sequenced for a study of OX40 agonist ivuxolimab in advanced cancers. This table comes from immunoSEQ multiplex PCR, and its TCRdb copy is limited to in-frame clones, with some not included. The top ten hold approximately 0.69% of the sample, which has fewer than 55,000 clones, about 81% seen once. Unmatched junction bases numbered 7, after V lost 0 bases and J lost 5 bases. This CDR3 region has 17 residues. Germline assignment: CDR1 SGHRS and CDR2 YFSETQ. The material sequenced was CD4+ or CD8+ T cells sorted from blood, taken in a trial of the OX40 agonist ivuxolimab. The chain uses TRBV5-1 and TRBJ2-3, with 12 positions matching TRBD2. This TCR was recovered from an adult with an advanced solid tumor such as melanoma, head and neck, liver or kidney cancer. This CDR3 reads CASSLALAGGPEDTQYF. The DNA for the CDR3 is TGCGCCAGCAGCTTGGCCCTAGCGGGGGGGCCGGAAGATACGCAGTATTTT.